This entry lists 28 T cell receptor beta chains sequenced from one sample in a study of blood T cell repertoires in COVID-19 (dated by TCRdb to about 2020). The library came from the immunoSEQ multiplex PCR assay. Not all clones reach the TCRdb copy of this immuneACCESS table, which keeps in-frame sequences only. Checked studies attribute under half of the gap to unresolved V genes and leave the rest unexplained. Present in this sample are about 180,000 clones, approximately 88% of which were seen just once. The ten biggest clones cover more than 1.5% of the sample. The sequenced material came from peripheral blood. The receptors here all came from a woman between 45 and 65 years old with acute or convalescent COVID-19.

The CDR3, as DNA: TGCGCCAGCAGCCAAGACCCCAATAGCAATCAGCCCCAGCATTTT. It codes for CASSQDPNSNQPQHF. The chain employs TRBV4-1 and TRBJ1-5, with D unclear. The ends were cut back, 0 bases at V and 0 bases at J, with 6 bases in the middle. In germline, CDR1 is MGHRA, CDR2 YSYEKL. This CDR3 has 15 amino acids.

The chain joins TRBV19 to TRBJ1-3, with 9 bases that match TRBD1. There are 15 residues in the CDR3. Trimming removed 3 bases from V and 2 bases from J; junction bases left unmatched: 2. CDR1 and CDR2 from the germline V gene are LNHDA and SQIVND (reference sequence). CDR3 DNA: TGTGCCAGTAGTATTTACAGGGGGCCTGGAAACACCATATATTTT. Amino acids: CASSIYRGPGNTIYF.

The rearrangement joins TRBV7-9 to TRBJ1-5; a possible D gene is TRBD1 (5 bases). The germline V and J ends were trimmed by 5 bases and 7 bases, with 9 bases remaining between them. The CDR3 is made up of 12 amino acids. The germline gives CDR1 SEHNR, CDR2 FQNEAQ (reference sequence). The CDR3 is CASSLGGQPQHF. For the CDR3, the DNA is TGTGCCAGCAGCCTGGGGGGGCAGCCCCAGCATTTT.

As DNA, the CDR3 is TGTGCCAGCAGTCCCCGGACAGGAGCTAACTATGGCTACACCTTC. Translating gives CASSPRTGANYGYTF. The J gene is TRBJ1-2, the V gene TRBV7-9, with 7 bases fitting TRBD1. The CDR3 is made up of 15 amino acids. Trimming removed 6 bases from V and 0 bases from J; junction bases left unmatched: 7. Germline assignment: CDR1 SEHNR and CDR2 FQNEAQ (reference sequence). Full variable domain (remainder filled in from reference TRBV7-9 and TRBJ1-2): DTGVSQNPRHKITKRGQNVTFRCDPISEHNRLYWYRQTLGQGPEFLTYFQNEAQLEKSRLLSDRFSAERPKGSFSTLEIQRTEQGDSAMYLCASSPRTGANYGYTFGSGTRLTVV.

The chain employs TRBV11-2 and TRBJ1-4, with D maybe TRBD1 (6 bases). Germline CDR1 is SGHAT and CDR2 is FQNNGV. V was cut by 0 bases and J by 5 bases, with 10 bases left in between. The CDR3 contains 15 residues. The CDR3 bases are TGTGCCAGCAGCTTAGAGGGGGCGCAAAATGAAAAACTGTTTTTT. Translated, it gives CASSLEGAQNEKLFF.

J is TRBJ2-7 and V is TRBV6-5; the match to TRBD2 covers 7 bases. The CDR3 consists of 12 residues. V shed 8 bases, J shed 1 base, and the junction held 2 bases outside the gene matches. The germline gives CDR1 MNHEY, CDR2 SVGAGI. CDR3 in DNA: TGTGCCAGCCGGGGGGAATCCTACGAGCAGTACTTC. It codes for CASRGESYEQYF.

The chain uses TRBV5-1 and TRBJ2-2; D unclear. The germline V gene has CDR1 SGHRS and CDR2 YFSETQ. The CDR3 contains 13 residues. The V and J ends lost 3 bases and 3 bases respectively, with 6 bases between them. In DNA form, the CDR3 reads TGCGCCAGCAGCTCAACATACACCGGGGAGCTGTTTTTT. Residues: CASSSTYTGELFF.

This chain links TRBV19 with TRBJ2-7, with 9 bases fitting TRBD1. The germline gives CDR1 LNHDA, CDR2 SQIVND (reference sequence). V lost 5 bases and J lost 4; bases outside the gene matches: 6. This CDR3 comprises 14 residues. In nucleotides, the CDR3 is TGTGCCAGTAGTCCCTCCGGGACAGGGTACGAGCAGTACTTC. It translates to CASSPSGTGYEQYF.

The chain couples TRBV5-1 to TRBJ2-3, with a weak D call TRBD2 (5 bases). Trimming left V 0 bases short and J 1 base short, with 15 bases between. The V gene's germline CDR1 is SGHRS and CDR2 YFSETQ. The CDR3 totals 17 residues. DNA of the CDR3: TGCGCCAGCAGCTTGGGATTTCTGCGGGCTCGCACAGATACGCAGTATTTT. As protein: CASSLGFLRARTDTQYF.

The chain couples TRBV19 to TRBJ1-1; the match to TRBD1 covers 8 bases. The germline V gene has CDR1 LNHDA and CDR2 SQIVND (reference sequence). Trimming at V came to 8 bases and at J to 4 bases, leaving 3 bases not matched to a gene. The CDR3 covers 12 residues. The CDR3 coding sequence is TGTGCCAGTCACACAGGGGGCACTGAAGCTTTCTTT. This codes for CASHTGGTEAFF.

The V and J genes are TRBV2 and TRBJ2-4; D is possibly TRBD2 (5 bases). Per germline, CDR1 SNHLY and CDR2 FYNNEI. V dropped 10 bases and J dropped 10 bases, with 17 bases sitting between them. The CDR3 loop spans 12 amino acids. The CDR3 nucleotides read TGTGCCACCCGGGGAGAGTCGCCTATTCAGTACTTC. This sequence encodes CATRGESPIQYF. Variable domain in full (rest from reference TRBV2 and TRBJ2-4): EPEVTQTPSHQVTQMGQEVILRCVPISNHLYFYWYRQILGQKVEFLVSFYNNEISEKSEIFDDQFSVERPDGSNFTLKIRSTKLEDSAMYFCATRGESPIQYFGAGTRLSVL.

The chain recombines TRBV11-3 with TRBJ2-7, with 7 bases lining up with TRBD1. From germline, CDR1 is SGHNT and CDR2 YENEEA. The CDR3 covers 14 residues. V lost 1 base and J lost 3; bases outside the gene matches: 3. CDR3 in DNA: TGTGCCAGCAGCTTAGCGGGACAGAACTACGAGCAGTACTTC. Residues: CASSLAGQNYEQYF.

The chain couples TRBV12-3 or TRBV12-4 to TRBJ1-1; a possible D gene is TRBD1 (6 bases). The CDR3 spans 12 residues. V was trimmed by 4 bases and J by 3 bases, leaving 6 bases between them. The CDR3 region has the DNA TGTGCCAGCAGTTACAGGGACACTGAAGCTTTCTTT. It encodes CASSYRDTEAFF.

CDR3 amino acids: CASSPGTSGLQGWNEQFF. In DNA, the CDR3 is TGTGCCAGCAGCCCAGGGACTAGCGGGTTACAGGGTTGGAATGAGCAGTTCTTC. The J gene is TRBJ2-1, the V gene TRBV27; 12 nucleotides agree with TRBD2. V trimming: 6 bases; J trimming: 7 bases; junction bases outside the gene matches: 16. Germline V gene sequence: CDR1 MNHEY, CDR2 SMNVEV (reference sequence). There are 18 residues in the CDR3.

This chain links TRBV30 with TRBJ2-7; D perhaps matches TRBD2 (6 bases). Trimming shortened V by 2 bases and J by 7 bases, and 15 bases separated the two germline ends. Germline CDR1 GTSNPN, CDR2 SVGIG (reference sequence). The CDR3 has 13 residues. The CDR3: CAWSPTGVGEQYF. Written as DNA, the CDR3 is TGTGCCTGGAGTCCGACGGGGGTTGGGGAGCAGTACTTC.

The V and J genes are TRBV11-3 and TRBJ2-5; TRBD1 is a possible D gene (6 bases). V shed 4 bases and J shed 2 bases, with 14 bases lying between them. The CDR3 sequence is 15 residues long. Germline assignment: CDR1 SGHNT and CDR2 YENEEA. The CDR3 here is CASSYLGQKQETQYF. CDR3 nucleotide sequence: TGTGCCAGCAGCTACCTTGGACAGAAGCAAGAGACCCAGTACTTC.

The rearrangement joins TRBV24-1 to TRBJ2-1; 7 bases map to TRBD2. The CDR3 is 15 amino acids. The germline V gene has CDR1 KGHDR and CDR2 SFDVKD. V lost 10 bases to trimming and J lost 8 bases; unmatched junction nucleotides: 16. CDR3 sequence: CATAKGTAGVDEQFF. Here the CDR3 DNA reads TGTGCCACAGCAAAAGGGACGGCGGGAGTTGATGAGCAGTTCTTC.

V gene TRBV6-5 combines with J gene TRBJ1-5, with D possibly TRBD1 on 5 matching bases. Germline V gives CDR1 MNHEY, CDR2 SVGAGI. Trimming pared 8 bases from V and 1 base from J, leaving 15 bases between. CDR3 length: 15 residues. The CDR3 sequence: CASRLEGQSNQPQHF. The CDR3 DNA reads TGTGCCAGCCGCTTGGAGGGGCAAAGCAATCAGCCCCAGCATTTT.

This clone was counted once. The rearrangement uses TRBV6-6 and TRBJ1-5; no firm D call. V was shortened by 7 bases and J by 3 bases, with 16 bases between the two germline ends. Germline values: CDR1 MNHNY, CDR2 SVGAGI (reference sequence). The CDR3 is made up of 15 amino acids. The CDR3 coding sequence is TGTGCCAGCACGCTCGGGAGGAGTCACAATCAGCCCCAGCATTTT. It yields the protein CASTLGRSHNQPQHF.

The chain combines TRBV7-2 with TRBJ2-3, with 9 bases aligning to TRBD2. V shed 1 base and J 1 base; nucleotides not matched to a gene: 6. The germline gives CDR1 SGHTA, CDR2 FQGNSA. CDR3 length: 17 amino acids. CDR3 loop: CASSLVFVAGGTDTQYF. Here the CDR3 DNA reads TGTGCCAGCAGCTTAGTTTTCGTAGCGGGAGGCACAGATACGCAGTATTTT.

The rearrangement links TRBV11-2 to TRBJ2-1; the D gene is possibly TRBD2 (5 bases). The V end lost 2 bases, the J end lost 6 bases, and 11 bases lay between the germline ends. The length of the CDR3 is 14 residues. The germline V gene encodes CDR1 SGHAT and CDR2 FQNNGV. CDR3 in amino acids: CASSLWEKGNEQFF. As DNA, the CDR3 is TGTGCCAGCAGCTTATGGGAGAAGGGCAATGAGCAGTTCTTC.

The CDR3 spells CASSLDHSYYGYTF. The CDR3 nucleotides are TGTGCCAGCAGCTTAGATCACAGTTACTATGGCTACACCTTC. This rearrangement joins TRBV7-2 to TRBJ1-2, with D unresolved. Trimming shortened V by 1 base and J by 3 bases, and 9 bases separated the two germline ends. The CDR3 is 14 residues long. The germline gives CDR1 SGHTA, CDR2 FQGNSA.

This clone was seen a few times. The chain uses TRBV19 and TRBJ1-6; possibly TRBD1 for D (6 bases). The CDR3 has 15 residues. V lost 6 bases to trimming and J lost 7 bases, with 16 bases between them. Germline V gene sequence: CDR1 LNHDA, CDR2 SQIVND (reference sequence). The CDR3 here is CASSWGQGHNSPLHF. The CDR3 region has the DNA TGTGCCAGTAGCTGGGGGCAGGGACACAATTCACCCCTCCACTTT. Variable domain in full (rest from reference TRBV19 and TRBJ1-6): DGGITQSPKYLFRKEGQNVTLSCEQNLNHDAMYWYRQDPGQGLRLIYYSQIVNDFQKGDIAEGYSVSREKKESFPLTVTSAQKNPTAFYLCASSWGQGHNSPLHFGNGTRLTVT.

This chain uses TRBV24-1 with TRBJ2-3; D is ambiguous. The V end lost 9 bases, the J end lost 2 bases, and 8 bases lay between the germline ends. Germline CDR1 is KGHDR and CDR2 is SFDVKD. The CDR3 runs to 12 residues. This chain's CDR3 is CATQASTDTQYF. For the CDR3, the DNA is TGTGCCACCCAGGCTTCCACAGATACGCAGTATTTT.

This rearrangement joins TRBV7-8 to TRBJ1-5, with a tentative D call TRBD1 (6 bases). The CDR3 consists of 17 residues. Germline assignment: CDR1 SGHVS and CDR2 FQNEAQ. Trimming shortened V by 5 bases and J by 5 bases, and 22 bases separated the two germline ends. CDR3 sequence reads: CASSPSGGGRRDQPQHF. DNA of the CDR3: TGTGCCAGCAGCCCATCTGGGGGGGGGCGAAGGGATCAGCCCCAGCATTTT. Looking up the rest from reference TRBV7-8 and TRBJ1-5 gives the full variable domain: GAGVSQSPRYKVAKRGQDVALRCDPISGHVSLFWYQQALGQGPEFLTYFQNEAQLDKSGLPSDRFFAERPEGSVSTLKIQRTQQEDSAVYLCASSPSGGGRRDQPQHFGDGTRLSIL.

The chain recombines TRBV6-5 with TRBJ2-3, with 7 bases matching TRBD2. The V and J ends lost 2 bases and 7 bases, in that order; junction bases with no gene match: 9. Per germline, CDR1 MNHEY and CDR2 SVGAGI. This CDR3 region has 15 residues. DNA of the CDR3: TGTGCCAGCAGTTACGGCACTAGCGTGGGGAATACGCAGTATTTT. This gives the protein CASSYGTSVGNTQYF.

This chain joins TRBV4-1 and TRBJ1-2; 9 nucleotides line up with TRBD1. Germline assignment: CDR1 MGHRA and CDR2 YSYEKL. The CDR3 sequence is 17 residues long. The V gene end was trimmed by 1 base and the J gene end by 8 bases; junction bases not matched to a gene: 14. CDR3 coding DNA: TGCGCCAGCAGCCAAGGTCAAATCAGGACAGGGGTAGACGGCTACACCTTC. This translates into CASSQGQIRTGVDGYTF.

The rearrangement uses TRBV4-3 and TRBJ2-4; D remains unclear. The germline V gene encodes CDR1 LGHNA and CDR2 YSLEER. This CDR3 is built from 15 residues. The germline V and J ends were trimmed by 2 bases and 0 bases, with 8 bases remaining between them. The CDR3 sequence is CASSQKRLAKNIQYF. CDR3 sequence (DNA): TGCGCCAGCAGCCAAAAAAGACTAGCCAAAAACATTCAGTACTTC.